This is a list of T cell receptor beta chains from one sample in a study of response to subunit inactivated influenza vaccine. TCRdb re-called the RT-PCR reads through MiXCR, storing one row per CDR3 protein. The sample has some 540,000 distinct CDR3 sequences; roughly a quarter are singletons. The same data also went into a second study, on T cells expressing NK-cell markers.

Sequencing used CD4+ T cells sorted from PBMCs, obtained 11 to 12 days after vaccination. The receptors here all came from a man aged 50 to 60 who received an inactivated influenza vaccine. Both conserved end residues are part of each CDR3. The D gene is left open where the match is weak. Rows give clone size only sometimes, using once, few, many, or a class for an expanded clone.

CDR3 protein,CDR3 DNA,V gene,J gene,clone size,D gene
CASSITAANTGELFF,TGTGCCAGTAGTATCACCGCAGCGAACACCGGGGAGCTGTTTTTT,TRBV19,TRBJ2-2,NA,NA
CASSQDLRTGNTEAFF,TGTGCCAGCAGCCAAGATCTTCGGACGGGGAACACTGAAGCTTTCTTT,TRBV3-1,TRBJ1-1,NA,NA
CASRLAGGYNEQFF,TGTGCCAGCAGGTTAGCGGGGGGCTACAATGAGCAGTTCTTC,TRBV5-6,TRBJ2-1,NA,TRBD2
CASRLPGTVYGYTF,TGTGCCAGCAGACTCCCCGGGACAGTCTATGGCTACACCTTC,TRBV5-8,TRBJ1-2,few,TRBD1
CASSHPLRGAAYEQYF,TGTGCCAGCAGCCATCCGTTGCGGGGGGCCGCCTACGAGCAGTACTTC,TRBV3-1,TRBJ2-7,few,TRBD2
CASSPSGSWNEQFF,TGTGCCAGCTCTCCTAGCGGGTCGTGGAATGAGCAGTTCTTC,TRBV12-3/TRBV12-4,TRBJ2-1,NA,TRBD2
CATSDPRTGGRETQYF,TGTGCCACCAGTGATCCTCGGACAGGGGGTAGGGAGACCCAGTACTTC,TRBV24-1,TRBJ2-5,few,TRBD1
CASSMDPTRAQYF,TGCGCCAGCAGCATGGACCCTACCCGGGCCCAGTACTTC,TRBV5-1,TRBJ2-5,many,NA
CASSLEEDVNEQFF,TGTGCCAGCAGTTTAGAGGAGGACGTCAATGAGCAGTTCTTC,TRBV12-3/TRBV12-4,TRBJ2-1,NA,NA
CASSLTRDSSGNEQFF,TGTGCCAGCAGCTTAACGCGGGACTCCTCGGGCAATGAGCAGTTTTTC,TRBV7-3,TRBJ2-1,few,NA
CASSLAGQGNNQPQHF,TGTGCCAGCAGTTTGGCGGGACAGGGTAACAATCAGCCCCAGCATTTT,TRBV28,TRBJ1-5,NA,TRBD1
CASNPVLGGETQYF,TGTGCCAGCAACCCAGTTCTTGGGGGAGAGACCCAGTACTTC,TRBV27,TRBJ2-5,few,NA
CSARSGVYTEAFF,TGCAGTGCTAGAAGTGGGGTCTACACTGAAGCTTTCTTT,TRBV20-1,TRBJ1-1,NA,NA
CSVEDRASYEQYF,TGCAGCGTTGAGGACAGGGCTTCCTACGAGCAGTACTTC,TRBV29-1,TRBJ2-7,few,TRBD1
CASSQRDREGEQYF,TGTGCCAGCAGCCAAAGGGACAGGGAGGGCGAGCAGTACTTC,TRBV3-1,TRBJ2-7,few,TRBD1
CASSYGRGKTDTQYF,TGCGCCAGCAGCTACGGGCGGGGGAAGACAGATACGCAGTATTTT,TRBV4-3,TRBJ2-3,NA,TRBD2
CASSSTGFTAEAFF,TGTGCCAGCAGTTCAACAGGGTTCACGGCTGAAGCTTTCTTT,TRBV6-5,TRBJ1-1,few,NA
CASSQFMSVRGVADTQYF,TGTGCCAGCAGCCAATTCATGAGCGTCAGAGGTGTAGCAGATACGCAGTATTTT,TRBV3-1,TRBJ2-3,NA,NA
CASRTGGYGYTF,TGTGCCAGCAGGACAGGAGGCTATGGCTACACCTTC,TRBV12-3/TRBV12-4,TRBJ1-2,few,NA
CSARSKAGNTEAFF,TGCAGTGCTAGGTCGAAGGCGGGGAACACTGAAGCTTTCTTT,TRBV20-1,TRBJ1-1,NA,NA
CASSPPGSLAKNIQYF,TGTGCCAGCTCACCACCAGGTTCCCTAGCCAAAAACATTCAGTACTTC,TRBV18,TRBJ2-4,NA,NA
CASSPPGTGLYEQYF,TGTGCCAGCAGTCCTCCCGGGACAGGATTATACGAGCAGTACTTC,TRBV28,TRBJ2-7,NA,TRBD1
CASSPTVNYGYTF,TGTGCCAGCAGTCCGACCGTTAACTATGGCTACACCTTC,TRBV12-3/TRBV12-4,TRBJ1-2,NA,NA
CASLRGLSYNEQFF,TGTGCCAGCCTCAGGGGGCTATCCTACAATGAGCAGTTCTTC,TRBV6-1,TRBJ2-1,NA,TRBD1
CASSRGEDTDTQYF,TGCGCCAGCAGCAGGGGGGAAGACACAGATACGCAGTATTTT,TRBV5-1,TRBJ2-3,NA,NA
CASSSAGQRGLNTEAFF,TGTGCCAGCAGCTCGGCCGGGCAGCGGGGTCTGAACACTGAAGCTTTCTTT,TRBV7-9,TRBJ1-1,NA,NA
CASSPVRDASYGYTF,TGCGCCAGCAGCCCGGTAAGGGACGCGTCCTATGGCTACACCTTC,TRBV4-1,TRBJ1-2,NA,NA
CASSPSGGGLYEQYF,TGTGCCAGCAGCCCATCAGGGGGCGGTTTATACGAGCAGTACTTC,TRBV3-1,TRBJ2-7,NA,TRBD1
CASSFKGGGETQYF,TGTGCCAGCAGCTTTAAAGGGGGCGGGGAGACCCAGTACTTC,TRBV7-9,TRBJ2-5,NA,TRBD1
CATSESGQGGTQYF,TGTGCCACCAGTGAATCGGGACAGGGGGGTACGCAGTATTTT,TRBV24-1,TRBJ2-3,few,TRBD1
CASSERGRGSIYGYTF,TGTGCCAGCAGTGAACGGGGGCGAGGCTCCATATATGGCTACACCTTC,TRBV6-1,TRBJ1-2,NA,NA
CASSPLGTGGGTNEEQFF,TGTGCCAGCAGCCCATTGGGGACCGGCGGGGGGACAAACGAAGAGCAGTTCTTC,TRBV5-6,TRBJ2-1,few,TRBD2
CAWKIAGGPHNEQFF,TGTGCCTGGAAGATAGCGGGGGGGCCCCACAATGAGCAGTTCTTC,TRBV30,TRBJ2-1,NA,TRBD2
CASSFTGRETQYF,TGTGCCAGCAGTTTCACAGGGCGAGAGACCCAGTACTTC,TRBV28,TRBJ2-5,few,NA
CSARQGAIRTGELFF,TGCAGTGCCAGACAGGGGGCAATTAGGACCGGGGAGCTGTTTTTT,TRBV20-1,TRBJ2-2,NA,TRBD1
CASSRDREAGANVLTF,TGTGCCAGCTCACGCGACAGGGAAGCCGGGGCCAACGTCCTGACTTTC,TRBV18,TRBJ2-6,few,TRBD1
CASSVTSGNEQFF,TGTGCCAGCAGCGTTACTAGCGGCAATGAGCAGTTCTTC,TRBV7-9,TRBJ2-1,NA,TRBD2
CSAYGQGNQPQHF,TGCAGTGCCTATGGACAGGGCAATCAGCCCCAGCATTTT,TRBV20-1,TRBJ1-5,NA,TRBD1
CASSTGAHSGYTF,TGCGCCAGCAGCACCGGGGCCCACAGTGGCTACACCTTC,TRBV5-1,TRBJ1-2,few,NA
CASSFVREGNEQFF,TGCGCCAGCAGCTTCGTCAGGGAAGGGAATGAGCAGTTCTTC,TRBV5-1,TRBJ2-1,few,NA
CASSGLQGNSPLHF,TGCGCCAGCAGCGGTCTACAGGGGAATTCACCCCTCCACTTT,TRBV5-1,TRBJ1-6,few,TRBD1
CASRCSGSENTEAFF,TGTGCCAGCAGGTGCTCCGGCAGCGAGAACACTGAAGCTTTCTTT,TRBV7-9,TRBJ1-1,NA,NA
CASSYSPGGLDNYGYTF,TGTGCCAGCAGTTACTCGCCAGGGGGCTTGGATAACTATGGCTACACCTTC,TRBV6-5,TRBJ1-2,many,TRBD1
CASSFDSTTNEKLFF,TGCGCCAGCAGCTTTGACAGTACAACTAATGAAAAACTGTTTTTT,TRBV5-1,TRBJ1-4,NA,NA
CASSWGQIDNEQFF,TGCGCCAGCAGCTGGGGACAGATCGACAATGAGCAGTTCTTC,TRBV5-1,TRBJ2-1,few,TRBD1